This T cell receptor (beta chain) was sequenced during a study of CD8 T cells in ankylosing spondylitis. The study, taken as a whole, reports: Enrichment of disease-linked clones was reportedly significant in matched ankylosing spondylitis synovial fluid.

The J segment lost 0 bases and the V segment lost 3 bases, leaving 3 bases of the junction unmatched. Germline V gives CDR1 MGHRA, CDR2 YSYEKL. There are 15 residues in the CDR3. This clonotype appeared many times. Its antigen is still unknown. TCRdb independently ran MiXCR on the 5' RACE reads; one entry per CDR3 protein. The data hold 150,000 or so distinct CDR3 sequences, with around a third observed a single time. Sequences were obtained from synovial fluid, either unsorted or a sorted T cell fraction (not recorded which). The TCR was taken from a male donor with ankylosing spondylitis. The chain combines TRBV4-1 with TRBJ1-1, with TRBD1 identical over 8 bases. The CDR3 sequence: CASSHLDRVNTEAFF. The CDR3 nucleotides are TGCGCCAGCAGCCACCTGGACAGGGTGAACACTGAAGCTTTCTTT.